Below, 15 T cell receptor beta chains from the same sample are listed, as sequenced in a study of blood T cell repertoires in COVID-19. Some clones are missing from TCRdb's copy, which holds only in-frame ones; the method was immunoSEQ multiplex PCR. This table holds roughly 370,000 clones, more than 75% found once. What was sequenced was PBMCs or T cells enriched from blood (not recorded which). The receptor set was obtained from a woman between 50 and 59 years old who had recovered from COVID-19.

This clone was found once. The chain carries TRBV7-9 and TRBJ2-7; unclear D gene. CDR3 length equals 12 residues. The germline gives CDR1 SEHNR, CDR2 FQNEAQ (reference sequence). V was clipped by 5 bases and J by 3 bases, with 8 bases between them. CDR3 residues: CASSHAVYEQYF. The CDR3 bases are TGTGCCAGCAGCCACGCAGTCTACGAGCAGTACTTC.

V is TRBV2 and J is TRBJ1-2; 11 nucleotides line up with TRBD1. The V gene's germline CDR1 is SNHLY and CDR2 FYNNEI. This CDR3 contains 18 residues. The ends lost 6 bases at V and 4 bases at J; junction bases unmatched: 16. The CDR3 DNA reads as TGTGCCAGCAGCGGGAATCCTCCGGGACAGGGGGGAGGCTATGGCTACACCTTC. This codes for CASSGNPPGQGGGYGYTF.

In its sample, this clone was seen once. The gene calls are TRBV19 and TRBJ1-1, with a tentative D call TRBD1 (6 bases). Trimming removed 3 bases at V and 5 bases at J, with 19 bases between. The germline CDR1 and CDR2 sequences are LNHDA and SQIVND (reference sequence). This CDR3 region has 16 residues. This CDR3 is CASSIGGGGPRTEAFF. The CDR3 nucleotides are TGTGCCAGTAGTATTGGTGGCGGGGGCCCTCGGACTGAAGCTTTCTTT.

The genes are TRBV5-4 and TRBJ1-6, with 7 bases that match TRBD1. From germline, CDR1 is SGHNT and CDR2 YYREEE (reference sequence). CDR3 size: 15 residues. After removal of 4 bases from V and 5 bases from J, the junction contained 6 bases not matched to a gene. The CDR3 region has the DNA TGTGCCAGCAGCCAGCAGACAGGGAATAATTCACCCCTCCACTTT. This translates into CASSQQTGNNSPLHF. Full variable domain (remainder filled in from reference TRBV5-4 and TRBJ1-6): ETGVTQSPTHLIKTRGQQVTLRCSSQSGHNTVSWYQQALGQGPQFIFQYYREEENGRGNFPPRFSGLQFPNYSSELNVNALELDDSALYLCASSQQTGNNSPLHFGNGTRLTVT.

In its sample, this clone was seen a few times. The gene calls are TRBV27 and TRBJ1-2, with D possibly TRBD1 on 5 matching bases. CDR3 length equals 17 residues. V was shortened by 8 bases and J by 4 bases, with 26 bases between the two germline ends. Germline V gene sequence: CDR1 MNHEY, CDR2 SMNVEV (reference sequence). CDR3 region: CASRRGTTPTSAYGYTF. The CDR3 coding sequence is TGTGCCAGCCGTCGGGGGACTACCCCAACGTCTGCCTATGGCTACACCTTC.

The sample holds a few counts of this clone. The chain employs TRBV7-9 and TRBJ1-3; the D gene is possibly TRBD1 (5 bases). The V end was cut by 5 bases, the J end by 0 bases, with 14 bases between. The CDR3 totals 16 residues. The V gene's germline CDR1 is SEHNR and CDR2 FQNEAQ (reference sequence). The CDR3 loop is CASSRQGANSGNTIYF. CDR3 nucleotides: TGTGCCAGCAGCAGGCAGGGCGCGAACTCTGGAAACACCATATATTTT.

CDR3 region: CASSLGRDRGYGYTF. As DNA, the CDR3 is TGTGCCAGCAGCTTAGGGCGGGACAGGGGCTATGGCTACACCTTC. The chain has TRBV7-9 and TRBJ1-2, with 10 bases fitting TRBD1. The CDR3 length is 15 residues. The V gene's germline CDR1 is SEHNR and CDR2 FQNEAQ (reference sequence). V lost 1 base and J lost 4; bases outside the gene matches: 3.

The chain has TRBV10-3 and TRBJ1-5; D is possibly TRBD1 (5 bases). Germline CDR1 is ENHRY and CDR2 is SYGVKD. V was cut by 6 bases and J by 0 bases, with 15 bases left in between. CDR3 length: 16 amino acids. The CDR3, as DNA: TGTGCCATCAGGGACGACCGACAGTATAGCAATCAGCCCCAGCATTTT. It yields the protein CAIRDDRQYSNQPQHF.

The chain recombines TRBV4-1 with TRBJ1-4, with TRBD1 matching 9 bases. V was pared by 3 bases and J by 8 bases, with 10 bases of the junction left unmatched. The CDR3 is made up of 16 amino acids. Germline V gives CDR1 MGHRA, CDR2 YSYEKL. DNA of the CDR3: TGCGCCAGCAGCCACGTAGTACAGGGGGCGAGGGAAAAACTGTTTTTT. Translation gives CASSHVVQGAREKLFF.

This clone has only a few counts. This chain links TRBV2 with TRBJ1-1; D may be TRBD1 (6 bases). Germline V gene sequence: CDR1 SNHLY, CDR2 FYNNEI. This CDR3 contains 13 residues. Trimming removed 6 bases from V and 1 base from J, with 9 bases in between. This chain's CDR3 is CASSAQGNTEAFF. The DNA for the CDR3 is TGTGCCAGCAGCGCACAGGGGAACACTGAAGCTTTCTTT.

This clone was observed a single time. In DNA form, the CDR3 reads TGTGCCAGCAGTGAATTTAGCGGGGGGGCCTTCTACAATGAGCAGTTCTTC. Its protein product is CASSEFSGGAFYNEQFF. J is TRBJ2-1 and V is TRBV25-1; 11 bases are shared with TRBD2. Germline V gives CDR1 MGHDK, CDR2 SYGVNS. The CDR3 loop spans 17 amino acids. V lost 1 base, J lost 3 bases, and 5 bases stayed unmatched.

V is TRBV4-1 and J is TRBJ2-1, with D maybe TRBD2 (7 bases). The CDR3 loop spans 17 amino acids. V was cut by 1 base and J by 3 bases, with 16 bases left in between. The germline V gene encodes CDR1 MGHRA and CDR2 YSYEKL. The CDR3: CASSQVGRGADYNEQFF. CDR3 coding DNA: TGCGCCAGCAGCCAAGTTGGTCGGGGGGCCGACTACAATGAGCAGTTCTTC.

The genes are TRBV15 and TRBJ2-3; D might be TRBD1 (5 bases). This CDR3 spans 13 amino acids. The germline CDR1 and CDR2 sequences are LNHNV and YYDKDF (reference sequence). Trimming took 5 bases from V and 0 from J, leaving 6 bases between them. CDR3 nucleotide sequence: TGTGCCACCAGCGGGGCAAGCACAGATACGCAGTATTTT. It codes for CATSGASTDTQYF.

This clone showed up just a few times. This chain links TRBV7-2 with TRBJ2-2; TRBD1 might be the D (6 bases). This CDR3 comprises 18 residues. Per germline, CDR1 SGHTA and CDR2 FQGNSA. V was cut by 2 bases and J by 0 bases, with 16 bases left in between. In nucleotides, the CDR3 is TGTGCCAGCAGCTTAACGAGACAGGTCGTCGCGAACACCGGGGAGCTGTTTTTT. Protein product: CASSLTRQVVANTGELFF.

This clone was seen a single time. The chain couples TRBV30 to TRBJ1-5; D may be TRBD1 (6 bases). The germline V and J ends were trimmed by 1 base and 10 bases, with 17 bases remaining between them. This CDR3 comprises 14 residues. Germline CDR1 reads GTSNPN; CDR2 reads SVGIG (reference sequence). The CDR3 DNA is TGTGCCTGGAGTGAGGGGCAGGGGCTCGGCCCCCAGCATTTT. Translated, it gives CAWSEGQGLGPQHF. Looking up the rest from reference TRBV30 and TRBJ1-5 gives the full variable domain: SQTIHQWPATLVQPVGSPLSLECTVEGTSNPNLYWYRQAAGRGLQLLFYSVGIGQISSEVPQNLSASRPQDRQFILSSKKLLLSDSGFYLCAWSEGQGLGPQHFGDGTRLSIL.